These 31 T cell receptor beta chains share one sample of origin, sequenced in a study of blood T cell repertoires in COVID-19. TCRdb's table, derived via immunoSEQ multiplex PCR, lists solely in-frame clones and lacks some. The table has roughly 570,000 clones, less than 90% seen once. What was sequenced was peripheral blood. The receptors stem from a woman in her forties or fifties with COVID-19, enrolled during active disease.

A few counts support this clone. The rearrangement links TRBV29-1 to TRBJ1-3; possibly TRBD1 for D (5 bases). The CDR3 runs 15 residues. The ends were cut back, 6 bases at V and 4 bases at J, with 19 bases in the middle. Germline loops: CDR1 SQVTM, CDR2 ANQGSEA. CDR3 coding DNA: TGCAGCGTATCGGGACTCCCTACGGGGGGAAACACCATATATTTT. It encodes CSVSGLPTGGNTIYF.

The V and J genes are TRBV28 and TRBJ2-7; TRBD1 might be the D (6 bases). Trimming removed 5 bases from V and 2 bases from J, with 16 bases in between. This CDR3 comprises 15 residues. The germline gives CDR1 MDHEN, CDR2 SYDVKM. The CDR3 bases are TGTGCCAGCAGTCCCGAGGGGGACCGAACCTACGAGCAGTACTTC. This translates into CASSPEGDRTYEQYF.

This clone has just one count. The chain joins TRBV5-1 to TRBJ1-1; D remains ambiguous. Germline V gene lookup returns CDR1 SGHRS and CDR2 YFSETQ. CDR3 length: 13 amino acids. Trimming cost V 3 bases and J 8 bases, with 14 bases left between them. The CDR3 coding sequence is TGCGCCAGCAGCTCACACGGAGGGTCGGAAGCTTTCTTT. It translates to CASSSHGGSEAFF. Full variable domain (remainder filled in from reference TRBV5-1 and TRBJ1-1): KAGVTQTPRYLIKTRGQQVTLSCSPISGHRSVSWYQQTPGQGLQFLFEYFSETQRNKGNFPGRFSGRQFSNSRSEMNVSTLELGDSALYLCASSSHGGSEAFFGQGTRLTVV.

This sequence joins TRBV19 and TRBJ1-5; TRBD1 might be the D (6 bases). This CDR3 spans 11 amino acids. The germline gives CDR1 LNHDA, CDR2 SQIVND (reference sequence). Trimming shortened V by 4 bases and J by 10 bases, and 8 bases separated the two germline ends. The CDR3 reads CASSRGLPQHF. DNA for the CDR3: TGTGCCAGTAGTAGGGGGCTTCCCCAGCATTTT.

The chain combines TRBV6-6 with TRBJ1-2, with 8 bases matching TRBD1. The CDR3 loop spans 13 amino acids. Per the germline V gene, CDR1 is MNHNY and CDR2 is SVGAGI (reference sequence). V lost 9 bases and J lost 8; bases outside the gene matches: 11. In nucleotides, the CDR3 is TGTGCCAGTCTGACAGGGGAGGGTTTAGGCTACACCTTC. It specifies CASLTGEGLGYTF.

This clone was observed once. The same CDR3 also results from other DNA sequences found in this sample. The chain combines TRBV6-5 with TRBJ1-1; 7 bases map to TRBD1. Germline V gene data show CDR1 as MNHEY and CDR2 as SVGAGI. The CDR3 has 13 residues. Losses at the gene ends were 6 bases for V and 0 bases for J; bases not matched to a gene: 1. CDR3 amino acids: CASRTGLNTEAFF. For the CDR3, the DNA is TGTGCCAGCAGGACAGGGTTGAACACTGAAGCTTTCTTT.

The V and J genes are TRBV4-2 and TRBJ1-4, with a tentative D call TRBD1 (6 bases). The V gene lost 5 bases and the J gene lost 2 bases, with 12 bases spanning the gap. The CDR3 is made up of 15 amino acids. Germline assignment: CDR1 LGHNA and CDR2 YNFKEQ. The CDR3 protein is CASSISQGTNEKLFF. The CDR3 DNA is TGTGCCAGCAGCATTTCCCAGGGGACTAATGAAAAACTGTTTTTT.

The CDR3 sequence is CAITSAGGPSDTQYF. The CDR3 coding sequence is TGTGCCATCACCTCAGCGGGGGGGCCCTCAGATACGCAGTATTTT. The chain combines TRBV10-3 with TRBJ2-3, with TRBD2 matching over 10 bases. This CDR3 spans 15 amino acids. In germline, CDR1 is ENHRY, CDR2 SYGVKD. V gave up 7 bases and J gave up 4 bases; unmatched junction bases: 8.

As regards this clone: Other DNA sequences within the sample encode an identical CDR3. The genes are TRBV5-5 and TRBJ2-7; TRBD1 matches 9 bases. J was trimmed by 4 bases and V by 0 bases; bases with no gene match: 2. CDR1 and CDR2 from the germline V gene are SGHKS and YYEKEE (reference sequence). The CDR3 loop spans 14 amino acids. The CDR3 DNA reads as TGTGCCAGCAGCTTGGTAGGACAGGGGTACGAGCAGTACTTC. As protein: CASSLVGQGYEQYF.

This chain links TRBV11-2 with TRBJ2-3; no definite D call. Between the trimmed V and J ends, which lost 3 bases and 2 bases, there was a span of 21 bases. Germline V gives CDR1 SGHAT, CDR2 FQNNGV. The CDR3 is made up of 18 amino acids. CDR3 DNA sequence: TGTGCCAGCAGCTTTGAATTGAAACCAAGGAGACCCACAGATACGCAGTATTTT. Its protein is CASSFELKPRRPTDTQYF.

For this clone: This same CDR3 is encoded by further DNA sequences in the sample. The V call is TRBV30, the J call TRBJ1-5; no clear D. The CDR3 is 13 residues long. CDR1 and CDR2 from the germline V gene are GTSNPN and SVGIG (reference sequence). With 0 bases removed from V and 2 bases from J, the gap between germline ends came to 5 bases. This CDR3 is CAWSVRGNQPQHF. CDR3 bases: TGTGCCTGGAGTGTCCGGGGCAATCAGCCCCAGCATTTT.

The rearrangement uses TRBV10-3 and TRBJ1-1; perhaps TRBD1 as D (5 bases). The V end was cut by 0 bases, the J end by 2 bases, with 10 bases between. CDR3 length equals 15 residues. Germline V gives CDR1 ENHRY, CDR2 SYGVKD. The CDR3 DNA reads as TGTGCCATCAGTGAGTCTCAGCAGGGTAACACTGAAGCTTTCTTT. Translating it yields CAISESQQGNTEAFF.

The rearrangement joins TRBV28 to TRBJ1-2; TRBD1 agrees at 7 bases. V was pared by 7 bases and J by 3 bases, with 8 bases of the junction left unmatched. Germline assignment: CDR1 MDHEN and CDR2 SYDVKM. The CDR3 spans 14 residues. The CDR3 spells CASTTADRYYGYTF. The CDR3 DNA sequence: TGTGCCAGCACCACCGCGGACAGGTACTATGGCTACACCTTC.

The chain recombines TRBV6-5 with TRBJ1-3; weak D call: TRBD1 (5 bases). Trimming removed 7 bases from V and 4 bases from J, with 14 bases in between. This CDR3 is 14 amino acids long. The germline CDR1 and CDR2 sequences are MNHEY and SVGAGI. The CDR3: CASTQGPTGNTIYF. The CDR3 DNA reads TGTGCCAGCACCCAGGGCCCAACAGGAAACACCATATATTTT.

The gene calls are TRBV2 and TRBJ2-2; 9 bases map to TRBD1. V was pared by 8 bases and J by 4 bases, with 8 bases of the junction left unmatched. The CDR3 sequence is 15 residues long. Germline-derived CDR1 and CDR2 are SNHLY and FYNNEI. In nucleotides, the CDR3 is TGTGCCAGCTTGGGGGGGACAGGGTTCACCGGGGAGCTGTTTTTT. It translates to CASLGGTGFTGELFF. Combining the CDR3 with reference TRBV2 and TRBJ2-2 gives the whole variable domain EPEVTQTPSHQVTQMGQEVILRCVPISNHLYFYWYRQILGQKVEFLVSFYNNEISEKSEIFDDQFSVERPDGSNFTLKIRSTKLEDSAMYFCASLGGTGFTGELFFGEGSRLTVL.

This clone has a single count. This chain connects TRBV28 to TRBJ2-4; a weak D match, TRBD1 (5 bases). V was pared by 3 bases and J by 0 bases, with 33 bases between. The CDR3 covers 23 residues. CDR1 MDHEN and CDR2 SYDVKM come from the germline V gene. The CDR3 loop is CASSFNLGGMNPLTAKAKNIQYF. For the CDR3, the DNA is TGTGCCAGCAGTTTTAATTTGGGTGGGATGAATCCATTGACAGCAAAAGCCAAAAACATTCAGTACTTC.

The rearrangement uses TRBV12-3 or TRBV12-4 and TRBJ2-5; no firm D call. V lost 3 bases and J lost 4, with 9 bases in between. This CDR3 is 13 amino acids long. The CDR3 spells CASSFTTLETQYF. The DNA for the CDR3 is TGTGCCAGCAGTTTTACGACACTAGAGACCCAGTACTTC.

This clone was detected only a few times. This chain uses TRBV7-9 with TRBJ1-5; D might be TRBD1 (5 bases). The V end was cut by 5 bases, the J end by 3 bases, with 8 bases between. The CDR3 loop spans 13 amino acids. Germline loops: CDR1 SEHNR, CDR2 FQNEAQ (reference sequence). CDR3 sequence reads: CASSQTVNQPQHF. The CDR3 DNA sequence: TGTGCCAGCAGCCAGACAGTCAATCAGCCCCAGCATTTT.

V and J are TRBV19 and TRBJ1-6, with TRBD1 identical over 11 bases. This CDR3 spans 13 amino acids. J gave up 10 bases and V 9 bases, and 5 bases lay outside the gene matches. Germline CDR1 LNHDA, CDR2 SQIVND (reference sequence). The CDR3: CASAGTGGSPLHF. Here the CDR3 DNA reads TGTGCCAGCGCCGGGACAGGGGGATCACCCCTCCACTTT.

In the case of this clone: The same CDR3 can be traced to other DNA sequences in this sample. This chain links TRBV3-1 (or the pseudogene TRBV3-2) with TRBJ1-4, with D unresolved. The CDR3 runs 13 residues. Per germline, CDR1 LGHDT and CDR2 YNNKEL (reference sequence). V shed 6 bases and J shed 4 bases, with 9 bases lying between them. The DNA for the CDR3 is TGTGCCAGCAGTCAGGCCTTTAATGAAAAACTGTTTTTT. Its translation is CASSQAFNEKLFF.

DNA of the CDR3: TGTGCCACCAGTGACCCTACAGGGATCGGCAATGAGCAGTTCTTC. This encodes CATSDPTGIGNEQFF. The chain employs TRBV24-1 and TRBJ2-1, with D possibly being TRBD1 (6 bases). V dropped 4 bases and J dropped 6 bases, with 15 bases sitting between them. This CDR3 contains 15 residues. Germline values: CDR1 KGHDR, CDR2 SFDVKD.

The rearrangement joins TRBV2 to TRBJ1-2; TRBD1 is a possible D gene (6 bases). V lost 8 bases and J 2 bases, leaving 15 bases between the germline ends. CDR1 and CDR2 from the germline V gene are SNHLY and FYNNEI. This CDR3 region has 14 residues. CDR3 in amino acids: CASGDGQQNYGYTF. The CDR3 DNA reads TGTGCCAGCGGAGATGGACAGCAAAACTATGGCTACACCTTC.

This clone was found once. CDR3 coding DNA: TGCGCCAGCAGCCCAGGGGACAGGGATAATTCACCCCTCCACTTT. Translated: CASSPGDRDNSPLHF. The V call is TRBV4-1, the J call TRBJ1-6; 9 bases map to TRBD1. Trimming at V came to 4 bases and at J to 5 bases, leaving 3 bases not matched to a gene. This CDR3 is 15 amino acids long. Germline assignment: CDR1 MGHRA and CDR2 YSYEKL.

This clone was counted once. This sequence joins TRBV7-2 and TRBJ2-1, with a weak D call TRBD1 (5 bases). Between the trimmed V and J ends, which lost 4 bases and 7 bases, there was a span of 11 bases. The length of the CDR3 is 13 residues. Germline V gene sequence: CDR1 SGHTA, CDR2 FQGNSA. The CDR3, as DNA: TGTGCCAGCAGCTGGGGCCCTTATAATGAGCAGTTCTTC. Translation gives CASSWGPYNEQFF.

V and J are TRBV24-1 and TRBJ2-3; 9 bases match TRBD2. CDR1 is KGHDR and CDR2 is SFDVKD in the germline V gene. Trimming removed 4 bases from V and 5 bases from J; junction bases left unmatched: 12. The CDR3 runs 17 residues. The CDR3: CATSDHNLSGGRDTQYF. CDR3 DNA: TGTGCCACCAGTGACCACAACCTTAGCGGGGGACGAGATACGCAGTATTTT.

This chain links TRBV12-3 or TRBV12-4 with TRBJ1-1; D remains unclear. Trimming removed 2 bases at V and 4 bases at J, with 8 bases between. The CDR3 sequence is 13 residues long. The CDR3 coding sequence is TGTGCCAGCAGTTTAAGTCAGTTCACTGAAGCTTTCTTT. The encoded protein is CASSLSQFTEAFF.

The CDR3 DNA reads as TGTGCCAGCAGTTACGCAGGAACGGATGGCTACACCTTC. Amino acid sequence: CASSYAGTDGYTF. The V call is TRBV6-6, the J call TRBJ1-2, with no clear D. The CDR3 is 13 amino acids. Trimming removed 2 bases from V and 6 bases from J, with 10 bases in between. The germline gives CDR1 MNHNY, CDR2 SVGAGI (reference sequence).

This chain links TRBV19 with TRBJ1-1; 10 bases line up with TRBD1. The CDR3 has 15 residues. The V gene's germline CDR1 is LNHDA and CDR2 SQIVND (reference sequence). The ends lost 5 bases at V and 6 bases at J; junction bases unmatched: 9. The CDR3 loop reads CASSARDRGAAEAFF. In DNA, the CDR3 is TGTGCCAGTAGTGCGAGGGACAGGGGTGCAGCTGAAGCTTTCTTT.

This chain uses TRBV4-1 with TRBJ1-1; 7 nucleotides agree with TRBD1. The CDR3 consists of 13 residues. The germline CDR1 and CDR2 sequences are MGHRA and YSYEKL. The J segment lost 8 bases and the V segment lost 3 bases, leaving 6 bases of the junction unmatched. As DNA, the CDR3 is TGCGCCAGCAGCCACCGACAGGGTACAGAAGCTTTCTTT. It translates to CASSHRQGTEAFF.

This clone was seen more than once but under ten times. This rearrangement joins TRBV7-2 to TRBJ2-1; TRBD1 is a possible D gene (5 bases). V was clipped by 3 bases and J by 7 bases, with 10 bases between them. This CDR3 region has 13 residues. Germline lookup yields CDR1 SGHTA and CDR2 FQGNSA. This chain's CDR3 is CASSLKGANEQFF. Written as DNA, the CDR3 is TGTGCCAGCAGCTTGAAAGGGGCGAATGAGCAGTTCTTC.

The chain is built from TRBV19 and TRBJ1-1, with D unresolved. CDR1 is LNHDA, CDR2 SQIVND, per germline (reference sequence). V was clipped by 4 bases and J by 7 bases, with 16 bases between them. The CDR3 contains 14 residues. The CDR3 is CASSTRDSADEAFF. DNA for the CDR3: TGTGCCAGTAGTACCCGGGATAGTGCAGATGAAGCTTTCTTT.